Presented here are 21 T cell receptor beta chains from one specimen sequenced in a study of T-cell reconstitution after alpha-beta-depleted transplantation in children (dated by TCRdb to 2016 to 2017). Sample treatment or condition, as interpreted from the label and publication: allogeneic hematopoietic cell transplantation with graft depleted of TCRalphabeta T cells and CD19 B cells. Receptors were amplified or captured by PCR. TCRdb shows the sequencer as Illumina HiSeq 2500. TCR libraries were prepared with molecular barcoding, using unique molecular identifiers to normalize TCRbeta repertoire quantification. TCRdb took the public reads, trimmed them with fastp at Q25, ran MiXCR for clone calling and kept in-frame beta chains. Identical CDR3 proteins give one entry, which carries the most common genes and DNA. Within this sample are some 150,000 distinct CDR3 sequences, with roughly 9% of them counted one time only. The ten biggest clones cover approximately 18% of the sample.

Sample: PBMCs, mostly from graft donor cells, taken 180 days after TCRalphabeta/CD19-depleted stem cell transplant. These receptors all come from a female patient aged 2-15 years who had a stem cell transplant for congenital amegakaryocytic thrombocytopenia, so the T cells may come from the graft donor.

Of note for this clonotype: This may come from a read error, since a much larger clone is one base off. This chain connects TRBV27 to TRBJ2-7, with 7 bases that match TRBD2. V shed 7 bases, J shed 3 bases, and the junction held 12 bases outside the gene matches. From germline, CDR1 is MNHEY and CDR2 SMNVEV (reference sequence). The CDR3 loop spans 15 amino acids. CDR3 in amino acids: CASKPRGELDYEQYF. The CDR3 bases are TGTGCCAGCAAGCCCCGGGGGGAGCTGGACTACGAGCAGTACTTC.

This clonotype was recorded many times. The chain recombines TRBV28 with TRBJ2-2; no reliable D call. The V gene's germline CDR1 is MDHEN and CDR2 SYDVKM. The CDR3 has 13 residues. The V end was cut by 4 bases, the J end by 5 bases, with 8 bases between. The CDR3 protein is CASSSRITGELFF. DNA of the CDR3: TGTGCCAGCAGTTCACGGATAACCGGGGAGCTGTTTTTT.

This clonotype was counted many times. The rearrangement uses TRBV14 and TRBJ2-3; maybe TRBD1 (6 bases). Trimming pared 4 bases from V and 0 bases from J, leaving 11 bases between. The germline V gene encodes CDR1 SGHDN and CDR2 FVKESK. The CDR3 is 15 amino acids. The CDR3 coding sequence is TGTGCCAGCAGCCTTCGCACAGGGAGCACAGATACGCAGTATTTT. Protein product: CASSLRTGSTDTQYF.

The V call is TRBV12-3 or TRBV12-4, the J call TRBJ2-2, with D possibly matching TRBD2 (5 bases). The length of the CDR3 is 15 residues. Trimming took off 1 base at V and 5 bases at J, with 11 bases between the two ends. This CDR3 is CASSLGQEVTGELFF. For the CDR3, the DNA is TGTGCCAGCAGTTTAGGGCAGGAGGTAACCGGGGAGCTGTTTTTT.

In this sample, this clonotype turned up a few times. The rearrangement joins TRBV18 to TRBJ2-5; 7 bases fit TRBD2. Germline loops: CDR1 KGHSH, CDR2 LQKENI. The V segment lost 2 bases and the J segment 1 base; nucleotides outside the gene matches: 7. The CDR3 is 16 residues long. The CDR3 reads CASSPRIQRGQETQYF. The DNA of the CDR3 is TGTGCCAGCTCACCAAGGATCCAGCGGGGCCAAGAGACCCAGTACTTC.

This clonotype was observed many times. The chain recombines TRBV5-4 with TRBJ2-5; 7 positions agree with TRBD2. The CDR3 totals 13 residues. Germline V lookup: CDR1 SGHNT, CDR2 YYREEE (reference sequence). Trimming at V came to 0 bases and at J to 5 bases, leaving 1 base not matched to a gene. Here the CDR3 DNA reads TGTGCCAGCAGCTTGGACGGGAGGGAGACCCAGTACTTC. This codes for CASSLDGRETQYF.

In this sample, this clonotype turned up many times. The genes are TRBV3-1 and TRBJ2-3; TRBD2 matches at 11 bases. This CDR3 comprises 18 residues. CDR1 is LGHDT and CDR2 is YNNKEL in the germline V gene (reference sequence). V gave up 1 base and J gave up 3 bases; unmatched junction bases: 9. The DNA for the CDR3 is TGTGCCAGCAGCCAAGGGATGACTAGCGGGACGTCGACAGATACGCAGTATTTT. It specifies CASSQGMTSGTSTDTQYF.

This clonotype was observed many times. CDR3 loop: CSARGGSYEQYF. In DNA form, the CDR3 reads TGCAGTGCTAGAGGGGGCTCCTACGAGCAGTACTTC. The rearrangement links TRBV20-1 to TRBJ2-7; no definite D call. The CDR3 runs to 12 residues. V was trimmed by 1 base and J by 0 bases, leaving 4 bases between them. CDR1 is DFQATT, CDR2 SNEGSKA, per germline (reference sequence).

This clonotype occurred many times. This sequence joins TRBV20-1 and TRBJ2-2; 8 bases agree with TRBD2. The CDR3 totals 13 residues. The germline CDR1 and CDR2 sequences are DFQATT and SNEGSKA (reference sequence). Trimming removed 3 bases from V and 5 bases from J; junction bases left unmatched: 2. The CDR3 DNA reads TGCAGTGCTAGCGGGAGGGGAACCGGGGAGCTGTTTTTT. Its translation is CSASGRGTGELFF.

This clonotype was seen repeatedly, ten times or more. The chain combines TRBV4-3 with TRBJ2-7; TRBD2 might be the D (6 bases). Trimming removed 3 bases at V and 4 bases at J, with 19 bases between. CDR3 length: 16 amino acids. The germline gives CDR1 LGHNA, CDR2 YSLEER. The CDR3 loop is CASSHISSGPYYEQYF. Here the CDR3 DNA reads TGCGCCAGCAGCCACATTAGTAGCGGCCCTTATTACGAGCAGTACTTC.

This sequence joins TRBV7-2 and TRBJ2-2; 10 bases match TRBD1. Looked up from germline, CDR1 is SGHTA and CDR2 is FQGNSA. The CDR3 has 15 amino acids. The junction had 4 bases not matched to a gene; V was cut back by 3 bases and J by 6 bases. CDR3 in DNA: TGTGCCAGCAGCTTCGGACAGGGGGGGTCCGGGGAGCTGTTTTTT. Its protein is CASSFGQGGSGELFF.

This sequence joins TRBV5-1 and TRBJ2-1, with 7 bases that match TRBD1. The germline CDR1 and CDR2 sequences are SGHRS and YFSETQ. V lost 4 bases to trimming and J lost 1 base; unmatched junction nucleotides: 8. This CDR3 contains 16 residues. CDR3: CASSPLYRGSYNEQFF. The CDR3 bases are TGCGCCAGCAGCCCCCTCTACAGGGGATCCTACAATGAGCAGTTCTTC.

J is TRBJ1-1 and V is TRBV12-3 or TRBV12-4; TRBD1 is a possible D gene (5 bases). The CDR3 covers 13 residues. Trimming took off 10 bases at V and 0 bases at J, with 12 bases between the two ends. For the CDR3, the DNA is TGTGCCACCTCAGGGAGGGTGAACACTGAAGCTTTCTTT. Amino acid sequence: CATSGRVNTEAFF.

The chain has TRBV15 and TRBJ1-5; D is uncertain. V dropped 0 bases and J dropped 7 bases, with 13 bases sitting between them. This CDR3 spans 15 amino acids. Looked up from germline, CDR1 is LNHNV and CDR2 is YYDKDF (reference sequence). This CDR3 is CATSRDQAGRQPQHF. DNA of the CDR3: TGTGCCACCAGCAGAGATCAGGCAGGTAGACAGCCCCAGCATTTT.

Many counts were recorded for this clonotype. The genes are TRBV15 and TRBJ1-5; possible D gene TRBD1, 6 bases. The V gene's germline CDR1 is LNHNV and CDR2 YYDKDF (reference sequence). The CDR3 runs to 13 residues. Trimming removed 3 bases at V and 5 bases at J, with 8 bases between. The CDR3 sequence: CATSRYRDQPQHF. Written as DNA, the CDR3 is TGTGCCACCAGCAGGTACAGGGATCAGCCCCAGCATTTT.

This clonotype has a count of ten or more. The V gene is TRBV27, the J gene TRBJ2-4, with 12 bases lining up with TRBD1. With 2 bases clipped from V and 15 bases from J, the junction kept 5 bases outside the gene matches. The CDR3 covers 13 residues. CDR1 and CDR2 (germline): MNHEY, SMNVEV (reference sequence). The CDR3 bases are TGTGCCAGCAGTTTAGGGACAGGGGGCCGGGGGTACTTC. It yields the protein CASSLGTGGRGYF.

V and J are TRBV5-6 and TRBJ1-3; D remains ambiguous. The V end was cut by 0 bases, the J end by 0 bases, with 10 bases between. CDR1 SGHDT and CDR2 YYEEEE come from the germline V gene. This CDR3 contains 16 residues. CDR3 in amino acids: CASSLVQYYSGNTIYF. The CDR3 nucleotides read TGTGCCAGCAGCTTGGTACAGTATTACTCTGGAAACACCATATATTTT.

The chain carries TRBV5-4 and TRBJ2-2; a possible D gene is TRBD1 (7 bases). V lost 4 bases and J lost 7, with 17 bases in between. The germline V gene has CDR1 SGHNT and CDR2 YYREEE (reference sequence). CDR3 length: 15 residues. The CDR3 loop reads CASSPAGGRGGELFF. The CDR3 DNA sequence: TGTGCCAGCAGCCCCGCAGGGGGGCGTGGCGGGGAGCTGTTTTTT.

This clonotype was found many times. The rearrangement links TRBV11-2 to TRBJ2-1; 11 bases are shared with TRBD2. J gave up 7 bases and V 4 bases, and 15 bases lay outside the gene matches. The CDR3 loop spans 18 amino acids. Germline-derived CDR1 and CDR2 are SGHAT and FQNNGV. The chain's CDR3 is CASSSGLAGRRKRNEQFF. CDR3 DNA sequence: TGTGCCAGCAGCTCAGGACTAGCGGGTCGAAGGAAGAGGAATGAGCAGTTCTTC.

A few counts support this clonotype. This rearrangement joins TRBV28 to TRBJ2-7; 10 bases fit TRBD1. The CDR3 extends over 16 amino acids. Germline trimming cut 4 bases from V and 3 bases from J; bases unmatched to any gene: 9. Germline V CDR1 and CDR2: MDHEN, SYDVKM. The CDR3 spells CASSSTRDRGVYEQYF. For the CDR3, the DNA is TGTGCCAGCAGTTCGACCCGGGACAGGGGTGTCTACGAGCAGTACTTC.

This clonotype was detected ten times or more. The chain carries TRBV20-1 and TRBJ1-1; D uncertain. Germline CDR1 reads DFQATT; CDR2 reads SNEGSKA (reference sequence). Trimming removed 3 bases from V and 3 bases from J, with 11 bases in between. This CDR3 comprises 13 residues. This CDR3 is CSASRQRDTEAFF. CDR3 nucleotides: TGCAGTGCTAGCCGACAAAGGGACACTGAAGCTTTCTTT.